The sequence of this T cell receptor beta chain was determined in a study of blood T cell repertoires in COVID-19. About the research overall: Collection of acute and convalescent COVID-19 samples took place in the United States, Italy and Spain.

The repertoire was sequenced with immunoSEQ multiplex PCR; TCRdb's copy has only in-frame clones and lacks some. The data show 150,000 to 200,000 clones, 81% seen once. The CDR3 spans 16 residues. The trim removed 4 bases at V and 6 bases at J, leaving 6 bases unmatched. CDR1 is SGHRS and CDR2 is YFSETQ in the germline V gene. What was sequenced was peripheral blood. This sequence joins TRBV5-1 and TRBJ2-2; 13 bases map to TRBD2. This clonotype was sampled from a man between 60 and 75 years old with active or convalescent COVID-19. CDR3 loop: CASSITSGRAAGELFF. In DNA form, the CDR3 reads TGCGCCAGCAGCATTACTAGCGGGAGGGCCGCCGGGGAGCTGTTTTTT. Based on the CDR3 plus reference TRBV5-1 and TRBJ2-2, the full variable domain is KAGVTQTPRYLIKTRGQQVTLSCSPISGHRSVSWYQQTPGQGLQFLFEYFSETQRNKGNFPGRFSGRQFSNSRSEMNVSTLELGDSALYLCASSITSGRAAGELFFGEGSRLTVL.